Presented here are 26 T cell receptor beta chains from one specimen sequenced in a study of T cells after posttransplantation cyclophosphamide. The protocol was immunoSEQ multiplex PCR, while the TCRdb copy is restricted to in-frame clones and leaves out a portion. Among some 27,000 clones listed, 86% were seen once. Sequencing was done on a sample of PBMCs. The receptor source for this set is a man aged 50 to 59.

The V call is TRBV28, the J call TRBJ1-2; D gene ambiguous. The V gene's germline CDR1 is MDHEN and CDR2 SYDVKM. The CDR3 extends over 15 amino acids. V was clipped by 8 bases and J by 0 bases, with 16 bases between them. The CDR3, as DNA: TGTGCCAGCCTTAGAGCCCGACACGCTAACTATGGCTACACCTTC. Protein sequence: CASLRARHANYGYTF.

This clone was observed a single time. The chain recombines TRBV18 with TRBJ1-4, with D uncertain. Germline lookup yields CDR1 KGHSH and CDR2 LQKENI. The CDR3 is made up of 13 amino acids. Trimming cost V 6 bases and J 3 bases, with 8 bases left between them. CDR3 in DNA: TGTGCCAGCTCCCCCCAATCTAATGAAAAACTGTTTTTT. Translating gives CASSPQSNEKLFF.

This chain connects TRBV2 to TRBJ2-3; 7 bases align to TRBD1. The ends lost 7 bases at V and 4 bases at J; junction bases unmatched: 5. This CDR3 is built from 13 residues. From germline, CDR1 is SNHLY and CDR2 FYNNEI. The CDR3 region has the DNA TGTGCCAGCAATAGGGGGCAGGCAGATACGCAGTATTTT. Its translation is CASNRGQADTQYF.

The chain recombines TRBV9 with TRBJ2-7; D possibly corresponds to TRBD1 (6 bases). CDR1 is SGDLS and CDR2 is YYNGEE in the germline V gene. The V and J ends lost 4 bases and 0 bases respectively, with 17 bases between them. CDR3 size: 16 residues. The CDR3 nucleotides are TGTGCCAGCAGCAAATTAGGGACATGGAGCTCCTACGAGCAGTACTTC. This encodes CASSKLGTWSSYEQYF.

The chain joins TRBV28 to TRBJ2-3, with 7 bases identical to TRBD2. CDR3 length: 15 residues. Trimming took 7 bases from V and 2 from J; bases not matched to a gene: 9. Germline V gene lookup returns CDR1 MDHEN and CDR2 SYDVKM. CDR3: CASTLASGNTDTQYF. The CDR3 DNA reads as TGTGCCAGCACTTTGGCTAGCGGTAACACAGATACGCAGTATTTT.

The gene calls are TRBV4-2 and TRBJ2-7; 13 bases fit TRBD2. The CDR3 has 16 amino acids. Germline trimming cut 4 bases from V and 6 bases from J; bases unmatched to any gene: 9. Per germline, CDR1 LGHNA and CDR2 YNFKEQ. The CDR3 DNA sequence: TGTGCCAGCAGCCGCGGACAGGGGACTAGCGGGGTCGAGCAGTACTTC. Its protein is CASSRGQGTSGVEQYF.

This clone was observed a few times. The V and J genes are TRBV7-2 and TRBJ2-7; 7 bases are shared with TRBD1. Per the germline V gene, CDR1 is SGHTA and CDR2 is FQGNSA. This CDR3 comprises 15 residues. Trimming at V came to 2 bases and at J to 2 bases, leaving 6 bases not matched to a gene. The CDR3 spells CASSLLSGTAYEQYF. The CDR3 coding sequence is TGTGCCAGCAGCTTACTGTCCGGGACAGCCTACGAGCAGTACTTC.

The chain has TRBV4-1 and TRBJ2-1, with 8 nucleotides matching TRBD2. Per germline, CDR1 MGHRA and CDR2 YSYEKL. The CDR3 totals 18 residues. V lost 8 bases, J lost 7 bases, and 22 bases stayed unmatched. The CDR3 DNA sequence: TGCGCCAGCCGGCAAAGGCCCTTTCGTGCGGGGGGTTATAATGAGCAGTTCTTC. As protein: CASRQRPFRAGGYNEQFF.

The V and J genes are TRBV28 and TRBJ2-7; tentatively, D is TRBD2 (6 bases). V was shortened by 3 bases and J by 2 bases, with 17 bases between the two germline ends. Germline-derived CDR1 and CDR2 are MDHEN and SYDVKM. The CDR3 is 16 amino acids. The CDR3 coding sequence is TGTGCCAGCAGTTTTTGGGGTCGGGACTCCCCCTACGAGCAGTACTTC. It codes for CASSFWGRDSPYEQYF.

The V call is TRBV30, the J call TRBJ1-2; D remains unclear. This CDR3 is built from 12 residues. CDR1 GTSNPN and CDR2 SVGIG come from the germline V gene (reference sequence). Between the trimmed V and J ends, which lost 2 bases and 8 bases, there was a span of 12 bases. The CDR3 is CAWSQAIGGYTF. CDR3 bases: TGTGCCTGGAGTCAAGCGATCGGGGGCTACACCTTC.

The CDR3 DNA sequence: TGCAGCGTTGACTGGGGGCGCAGGGAAGCTTTCTTT. It specifies CSVDWGRREAFF. V gene TRBV29-1 combines with J gene TRBJ1-1; D perhaps matches TRBD1 (6 bases). Trimming took off 3 bases at V and 8 bases at J, with 13 bases between the two ends. Germline-derived CDR1 and CDR2 are SQVTM and ANQGSEA. The CDR3 is made up of 12 amino acids. The whole variable domain, filled in from reference TRBV29-1 and TRBJ1-1, reads SAVISQKPSRDICQRGTSLTIQCQVDSQVTMMFWYRQQPGQSLTLIATANQGSEATYESGFVIDKFPISRPNLTFSTLTVSNMSPEDSSIYLCSVDWGRREAFFGQGTRLTVV.

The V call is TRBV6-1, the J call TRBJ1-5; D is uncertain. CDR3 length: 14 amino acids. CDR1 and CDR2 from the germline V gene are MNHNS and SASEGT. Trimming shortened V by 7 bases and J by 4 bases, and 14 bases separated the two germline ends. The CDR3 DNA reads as TGTGCCAGCAAACCCTATGGGCTTAATCAGCCCCAGCATTTT. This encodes CASKPYGLNQPQHF.

The chain's CDR3 is CASGRGTEAFF. DNA for the CDR3: TGTGCCAGCGGACGGGGCACTGAAGCTTTCTTT. The V call is TRBV6-5, the J call TRBJ1-1; no clear D. This CDR3 region has 11 residues. The germline gives CDR1 MNHEY, CDR2 SVGAGI. V dropped 8 bases and J dropped 4 bases, with 8 bases sitting between them.

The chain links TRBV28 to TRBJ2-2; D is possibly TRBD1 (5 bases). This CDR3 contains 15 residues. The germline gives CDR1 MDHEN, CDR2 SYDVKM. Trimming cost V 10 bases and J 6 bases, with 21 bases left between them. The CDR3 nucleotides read TGTGCCACCACAGGAAGGCGTGGGTTGTCCGGGGAGCTGTTTTTT. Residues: CATTGRRGLSGELFF.

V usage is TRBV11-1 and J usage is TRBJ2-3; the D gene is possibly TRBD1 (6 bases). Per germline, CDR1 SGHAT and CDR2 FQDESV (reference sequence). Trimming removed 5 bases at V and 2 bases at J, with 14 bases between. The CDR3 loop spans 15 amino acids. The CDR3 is CASSRFGQPTDTQYF. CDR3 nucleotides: TGTGCCAGCAGCCGCTTCGGACAGCCCACAGATACGCAGTATTTT.

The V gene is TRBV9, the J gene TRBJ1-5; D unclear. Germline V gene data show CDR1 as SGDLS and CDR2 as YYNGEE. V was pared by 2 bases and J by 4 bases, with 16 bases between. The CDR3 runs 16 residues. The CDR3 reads CASSVWETRLNQPQHF. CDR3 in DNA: TGTGCCAGCAGCGTTTGGGAGACCAGACTTAATCAGCCCCAGCATTTT.

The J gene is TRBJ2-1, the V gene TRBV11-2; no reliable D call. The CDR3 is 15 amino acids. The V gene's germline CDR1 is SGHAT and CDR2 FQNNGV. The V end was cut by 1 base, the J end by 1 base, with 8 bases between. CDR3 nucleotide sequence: TGTGCCAGCAGCTTAGGTCCAGGATCCTACAATGAGCAGTTCTTC. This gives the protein CASSLGPGSYNEQFF.

CDR3 amino acids: CASSLSRRAGYTF. The CDR3 DNA is TGTGCCAGCAGTTTATCGAGGCGGGCTGGCTACACCTTC. The chain uses TRBV27 and TRBJ1-2; D unresolved. Per germline, CDR1 MNHEY and CDR2 SMNVEV (reference sequence). This CDR3 has 13 residues. Trimming pared 0 bases from V and 7 bases from J, leaving 9 bases between.

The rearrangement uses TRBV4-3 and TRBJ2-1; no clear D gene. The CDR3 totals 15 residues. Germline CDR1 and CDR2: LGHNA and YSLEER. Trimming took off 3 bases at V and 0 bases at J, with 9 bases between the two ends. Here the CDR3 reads CASSQVAVSYNEQFF. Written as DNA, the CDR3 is TGCGCCAGCAGCCAGGTTGCGGTCTCCTACAATGAGCAGTTCTTC.

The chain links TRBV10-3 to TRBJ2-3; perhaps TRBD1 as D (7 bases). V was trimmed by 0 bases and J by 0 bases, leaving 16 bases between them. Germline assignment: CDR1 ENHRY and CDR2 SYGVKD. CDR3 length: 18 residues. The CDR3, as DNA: TGTGCCATCAGTGAGTCCCGACAGGGAGGAAGGAGCACAGATACGCAGTATTTT. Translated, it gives CAISESRQGGRSTDTQYF.

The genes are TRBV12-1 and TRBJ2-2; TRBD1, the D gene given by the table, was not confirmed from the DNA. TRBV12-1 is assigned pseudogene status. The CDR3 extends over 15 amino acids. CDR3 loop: CASSTGTETTGELFF. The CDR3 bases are TGTGCCAGCAGCACCGGGACAGAGACCACCGGGGAGCTGTTTTTT.

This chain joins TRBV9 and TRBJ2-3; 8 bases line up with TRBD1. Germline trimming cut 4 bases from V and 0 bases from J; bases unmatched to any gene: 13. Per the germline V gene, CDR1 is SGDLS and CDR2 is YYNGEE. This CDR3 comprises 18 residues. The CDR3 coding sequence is TGTGCCAGCAGCCCCCCGGACAGGGATAGCTTTAGCACAGATACGCAGTATTTT. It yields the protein CASSPPDRDSFSTDTQYF. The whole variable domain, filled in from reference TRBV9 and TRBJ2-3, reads DSGVTQTPKHLITATGQRVTLRCSPRSGDLSVYWYQQSLDQGLQFLIQYYNGEERAKGNILERFSAQQFPDLHSELNLSSLELGDSALYFCASSPPDRDSFSTDTQYFGPGTRLTVL.

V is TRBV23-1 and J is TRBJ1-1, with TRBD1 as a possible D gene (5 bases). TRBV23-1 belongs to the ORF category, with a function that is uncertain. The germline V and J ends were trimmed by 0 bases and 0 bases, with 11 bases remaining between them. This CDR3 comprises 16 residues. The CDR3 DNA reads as TGCGCCAGCAGTCAATCGCAGGGTTCCATGAACACTGAAGCTTTCTTT. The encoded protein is CASSQSQGSMNTEAFF.

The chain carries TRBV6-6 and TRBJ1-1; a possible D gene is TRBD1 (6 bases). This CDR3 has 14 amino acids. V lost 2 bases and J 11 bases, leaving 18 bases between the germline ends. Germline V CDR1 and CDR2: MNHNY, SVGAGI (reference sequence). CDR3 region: CASSYAPDRQGAFF. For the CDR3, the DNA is TGTGCCAGCAGTTACGCCCCAGACAGGCAAGGGGCTTTCTTT.

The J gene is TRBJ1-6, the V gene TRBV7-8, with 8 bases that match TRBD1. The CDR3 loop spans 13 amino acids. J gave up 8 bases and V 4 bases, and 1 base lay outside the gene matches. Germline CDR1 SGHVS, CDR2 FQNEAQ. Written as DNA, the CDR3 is TGTGCCAGCAGCTCGACAGGGGATTCACCCCTCCACTTT. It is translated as CASSSTGDSPLHF.

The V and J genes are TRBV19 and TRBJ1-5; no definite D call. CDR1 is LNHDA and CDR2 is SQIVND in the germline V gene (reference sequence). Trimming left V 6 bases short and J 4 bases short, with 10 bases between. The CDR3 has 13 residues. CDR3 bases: TGTGCCAGTAGAGGGAGCTTTAATCAGCCCCAGCATTTT. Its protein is CASRGSFNQPQHF. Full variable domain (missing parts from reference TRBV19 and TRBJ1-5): DGGITQSPKYLFRKEGQNVTLSCEQNLNHDAMYWYRQDPGQGLRLIYYSQIVNDFQKGDIAEGYSVSREKKESFPLTVTSAQKNPTAFYLCASRGSFNQPQHFGDGTRLSIL.